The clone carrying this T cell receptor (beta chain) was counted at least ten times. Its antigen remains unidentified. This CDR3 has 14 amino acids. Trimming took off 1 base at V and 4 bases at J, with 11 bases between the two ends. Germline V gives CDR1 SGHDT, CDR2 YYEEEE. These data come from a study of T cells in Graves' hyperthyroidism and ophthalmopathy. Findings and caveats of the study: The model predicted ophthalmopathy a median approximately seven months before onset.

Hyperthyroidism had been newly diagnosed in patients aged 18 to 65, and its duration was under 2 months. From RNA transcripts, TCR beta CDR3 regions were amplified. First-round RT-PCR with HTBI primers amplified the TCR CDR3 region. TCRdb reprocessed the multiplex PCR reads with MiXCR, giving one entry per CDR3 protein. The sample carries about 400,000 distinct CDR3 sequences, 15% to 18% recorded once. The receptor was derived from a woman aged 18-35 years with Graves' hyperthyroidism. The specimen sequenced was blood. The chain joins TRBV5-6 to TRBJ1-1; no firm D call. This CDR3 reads CASSLTKGATEAFF. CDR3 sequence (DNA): TGTGCCAGCAGCTTGACTAAAGGTGCCACTGAAGCTTTCTTT.